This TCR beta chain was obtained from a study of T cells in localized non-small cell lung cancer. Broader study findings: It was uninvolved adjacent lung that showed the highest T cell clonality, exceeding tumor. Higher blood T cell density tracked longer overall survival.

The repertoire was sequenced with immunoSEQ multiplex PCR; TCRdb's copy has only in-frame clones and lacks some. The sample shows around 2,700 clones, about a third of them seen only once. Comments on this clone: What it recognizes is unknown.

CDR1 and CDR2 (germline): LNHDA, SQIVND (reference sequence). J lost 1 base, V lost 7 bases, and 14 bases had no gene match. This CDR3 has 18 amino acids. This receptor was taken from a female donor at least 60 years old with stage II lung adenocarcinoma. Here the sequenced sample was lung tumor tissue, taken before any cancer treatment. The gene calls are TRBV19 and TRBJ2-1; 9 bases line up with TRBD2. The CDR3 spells CASKRTSEGMGSYNEQFF. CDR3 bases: TGTGCCAGTAAGAGGACTAGCGAGGGTATGGGATCCTACAATGAGCAGTTCTTC.